Below are 7 T cell receptor beta chains sequenced from a single sample in a study of T-cell memory formation after mild COVID-19. Via MiXCR, TCRdb re-called the 5' RACE reads, giving one row per CDR3 protein. The top ten clones hold about 45% of a sample with some 45,000 distinct CDR3 sequences, 25% to 35% of them seen once. Sequenced sample: PBMCs or a T cell subset sorted from them (not recorded which). These receptors were collected from a man aged 18-30 years who had mild COVID-19 (a few samples of this study predate the infection). Cell type and time point are not known.

This clonotype has a handful of counts. In DNA form, the CDR3 reads TGCGCCAGCAGCCCGACAGGGAGGGAACAAGAGACCCAGTACTTC. Its translation is CASSPTGREQETQYF. The V and J genes are TRBV5-1 and TRBJ2-5; D may match TRBD1 or TRBD2 (7 bases each). CDR1 SGHRS and CDR2 YFSETQ come from the germline V gene. This CDR3 has 15 amino acids. The V end was cut by 4 bases, the J end by 2 bases, with 15 bases between. The complete variable domain, with remaining parts taken from reference TRBV5-1 and TRBJ2-5, reads KAGVTQTPRYLIKTRGQQVTLSCSPISGHRSVSWYQQTPGQGLQFLFEYFSETQRNKGNFPGRFSGRQFSNSRSEMNVSTLELGDSALYLCASSPTGREQETQYFGPGTRLLVL.

This rearrangement joins TRBV4-3 to TRBJ1-2; TRBD1 is a possible D gene (5 bases). Germline-derived CDR1 and CDR2 are LGHNA and YSLEER. V was clipped by 0 bases and J by 6 bases, with 17 bases between them. This CDR3 contains 16 residues. The CDR3, as DNA: TGCGCCAGCAGCCAAGATAGGAGCAGGGAGAGGGATGGCTACACCTTC. Protein: CASSQDRSRERDGYTF.

This clonotype was detected only a few times. This rearrangement joins TRBV3-1 to TRBJ2-1, with 10 bases lining up with TRBD2. The J segment lost 10 bases and the V segment lost 4 bases, leaving 10 bases of the junction unmatched. The CDR3 is 15 residues long. Germline V gene sequence: CDR1 LGHDT, CDR2 YNNKEL (reference sequence). The chain's CDR3 is CASSPGASGGREQFF. For the CDR3, the DNA is TGTGCCAGCAGCCCGGGGGCTAGCGGGGGTCGAGAGCAGTTCTTC.

In its sample, this clonotype was seen a few times. The chain links TRBV12-3 or TRBV12-4 to TRBJ2-1; TRBD1 matches 7 bases. V dropped 7 bases and J dropped 7; count of bases not matched to a gene: 4. This CDR3 is 12 amino acids long. As DNA, the CDR3 is TGTGCCAGCACTGAACAGGGGAATGAGCAGTTCTTC. Its protein is CASTEQGNEQFF.

This clonotype came up a few times. The chain links TRBV12-5 to TRBJ2-3; perhaps TRBD2 as D (6 bases). Per germline, CDR1 LGHNT and CDR2 FRNRAP. This CDR3 comprises 14 residues. The V gene lost 4 bases and the J gene lost 7 bases, with 15 bases spanning the gap. This chain's CDR3 is CASGWDVGGNTQYF. The CDR3 nucleotides read TGTGCTAGTGGTTGGGATGTGGGGGGAAATACGCAGTATTTT.

Written as DNA, the CDR3 is TGCGCCAGCAGCTTCGGGACAGACTATGGCTACACCTTC. Its translation: CASSFGTDYGYTF. This sequence joins TRBV5-1 and TRBJ1-2; TRBD1 agrees at 7 bases. There are 13 residues in the CDR3. Germline CDR1 is SGHRS and CDR2 is YFSETQ. V gave up 2 bases and J gave up 3 bases; unmatched junction bases: 1.

The chain couples TRBV6-5 to TRBJ1-1; 11 positions match TRBD1. The V and J ends lost 4 bases and 7 bases, in that order; junction bases with no gene match: 2. The germline V gene encodes CDR1 MNHEY and CDR2 SVGAGI. The CDR3 runs to 13 residues. CDR3 protein: CASSWGTGGEAFF. CDR3 DNA sequence: TGTGCCAGCAGTTGGGGGACAGGGGGTGAAGCTTTCTTT.